Listed below are T cell receptor beta chains from one sample, sequenced in a study of post-analysis software for immune sequencing data. MiXCR was run by TCRdb on the PCR reads, yielding one entry per CDR3 protein. The repertoire holds 650,000 to 900,000 distinct CDR3 sequences, with 40% to 55% as singletons. Material for sequencing was blood. These receptors were taken from a girl aged 5-17 years with multiple sclerosis. The CDR3 runs from the conserved cysteine through the conserved F or W. The order of the fields is clone size, J gene, V gene, D gene, CDR3 protein, CDR3 DNA. D genes are given only for firm matches. Only some rows state a clone size, as once, few, many or a class for expanded clones.

.	TRBJ2-3	TRBV12-3/TRBV12-4	.	CASSLDSNIPPQYF	TGTGCCAGCAGTTTGGACTCAAACATTCCTCCGCAGTATTTT
few	TRBJ2-1	TRBV6-5	.	CASSYPGHHNEQFF	TGTGCCAGCAGTTACCCGGGCCACCACAATGAGCAGTTCTTC
few	TRBJ2-1	TRBV20-1	TRBD2	CSARLAGPSGYNEQFF	TGCAGTGCTAGACTAGCGGGACCCTCTGGGTACAATGAGCAGTTCTTC
.	TRBJ2-4	TRBV9	.	CASSPSENIQYF	TGTGCCAGCAGCCCCAGCGAAAACATTCAGTACTTC
few	TRBJ2-1	TRBV5-1	.	CASSSTRSSYNEQFF	TGCGCCAGCAGTTCTACTAGGTCCTCCTACAATGAGCAGTTCTTC
.	TRBJ2-5	TRBV4-1	TRBD1	CASSQDTGDWETQYF	TGCGCCAGCAGCCAAGATACAGGGGATTGGGAGACCCAGTACTTC
few	TRBJ2-5	TRBV20-1	.	CSAARTVQETQYF	TGCAGTGCGGCGCGGACAGTCCAAGAGACCCAGTACTTC
.	TRBJ2-2	TRBV7-7	TRBD2	CASSLVAGHPNTGELFF	TGTGCTAGCAGCTTAGTAGCGGGACACCCGAACACCGGGGAGCTGTTTTTT
.	TRBJ2-1	TRBV9	.	CASSAQGGYNEQFF	TGTGCCAGCAGCGCGCAGGGGGGATACAATGAGCAGTTCTTC
.	TRBJ2-7	TRBV20-1	.	CSARGGHEQYF	TGCAGTGCTAGAGGAGGGCACGAGCAGTACTTC
.	TRBJ1-4	TRBV20-1	.	CSARAGVTNEKLFF	TGCAGTGCTAGAGCAGGGGTAACTAATGAAAAACTGTTTTTT
many	TRBJ2-1	TRBV29-1	.	CSVRVGSLIGEQFF	TGCAGCGTCCGGGTAGGGAGCCTTATTGGTGAGCAGTTCTTC
.	TRBJ2-1	TRBV20-1	TRBD2	CSAVLSGGTYNEQFF	TGCAGTGCGGTCCTTAGCGGGGGAACCTACAATGAGCAGTTCTTC
.	TRBJ2-3	TRBV7-9	TRBD2	CASSPGLAGYTDTQYF	TGTGCCAGCAGCCCTGGACTAGCGGGATACACAGATACGCAGTATTTT
.	TRBJ1-2	TRBV13	.	CASSLRTVDAYTF	TGTGCCAGCAGCTTACGGACAGTCGATGCCTACACCTTC
.	TRBJ1-2	TRBV20-1	.	CSAKQGREGYTF	TGCAGTGCTAAACAGGGAAGGGAGGGCTACACCTTC
.	TRBJ2-3	TRBV12-3/TRBV12-4	.	CASSLVRAADTQYF	TGTGCCAGCAGTTTAGTTAGGGCAGCAGATACGCAGTATTTT
few	TRBJ1-1	TRBV6-5	TRBD1	CASSATGTEAFF	TGTGCCAGCAGTGCGACAGGGACTGAAGCTTTCTTT
.	TRBJ2-5	TRBV28	TRBD2	CASRGGAYKQYF	TGTGCCAGCAGGGGAGGGGCCTACAAGCAGTACTTC
.	TRBJ2-3	TRBV20-1	.	CSASGLAEDTQYF	TGCAGTGCTAGTGGCCTAGCTGAAGATACGCAGTATTTT
.	TRBJ2-7	TRBV18	.	CASSPEHGEGYEQYF	TGTGCCAGCTCACCCGAACACGGCGAGGGCTACGAGCAGTACTTC
.	TRBJ1-2	TRBV12-3/TRBV12-4	.	CASSVIQGYSGYTF	TGTGCCAGCAGTGTGATACAGGGTTACTCGGGCTACACCTTC
.	TRBJ1-2	TRBV12-3/TRBV12-4	.	CASSKTNGYTF	TGTGCCAGCTCCAAAACAAATGGCTACACCTTC
.	TRBJ2-1	TRBV12-3/TRBV12-4	.	CASSRPNSGLDNEQFF	TGTGCCAGCAGCCGGCCCAACAGCGGGCTCGACAATGAGCAGTTCTTC
.	TRBJ2-5	TRBV6-2/TRBV6-3	.	CASGKGQETQYF	TGTGCCAGCGGAAAAGGTCAAGAGACCCAGTACTTC
.	TRBJ1-4	TRBV12-3/TRBV12-4	.	CASAHREKLFF	TGTGCCAGCGCCCACCGGGAAAAACTGTTTTTT
.	TRBJ2-2	TRBV7-2	.	CASSMSALVNTGELFF	TGTGCCTCCTCCATGAGTGCGCTAGTAAACACCGGGGAGCTGTTTTTT
many	TRBJ2-6	TRBV5-1	TRBD2	CASSLLSLAGLSGANVLTF	TGCGCCAGCAGCTTGTTGTCGCTAGCGGGCCTCTCTGGGGCCAACGTCCTGACTTTC